Each of the 19 T cell receptor beta chains below was sequenced from the same sample in a study of cytomegalovirus exposure and HLA in healthy donors. Primers included in the PCR were 60 Vbeta and 13 Jbeta primers. Only in-frame clones appear in the TCRdb table, and some are missing; sequencing was by immunoSEQ multiplex PCR. The data show over 80,000 clones, around four fifths seen once. The sequenced material came from PBMCs. The receptors were gathered from a man aged 30-40 years in good health and CMV-seropositive.

J is TRBJ1-2 and V is TRBV28; 7 positions agree with TRBD1. The CDR3 length is 15 residues. Germline CDR1 reads MDHEN; CDR2 reads SYDVKM. J lost 2 bases, V lost 5 bases, and 8 bases had no gene match. The CDR3 loop is CASSQGTERNYGYTF. The CDR3 nucleotides are TGTGCCAGCAGTCAGGGGACAGAACGGAACTATGGCTACACCTTC.

This clone was found a few times. The gene calls are TRBV6-5 and TRBJ2-7; TRBD2 might be the D (5 bases). Germline-derived CDR1 and CDR2 are MNHEY and SVGAGI. The ends were cut back, 7 bases at V and 1 base at J, with 11 bases in the middle. This CDR3 has 13 amino acids. The DNA of the CDR3 is TGTGCCAGCAAGTTGAGGACTTCCTACGAGCAGTACTTC. Protein sequence: CASKLRTSYEQYF.

The chain recombines TRBV18 with TRBJ2-7; perhaps TRBD2 as D (5 bases). Germline loops: CDR1 KGHSH, CDR2 LQKENI. V shed 3 bases and J shed 6 bases, with 12 bases lying between them. The CDR3 covers 13 residues. CDR3 region: CASSPGQAGEQYF. The CDR3 DNA sequence: TGTGCCAGCTCACCGGGCCAGGCGGGCGAGCAGTACTTC. Full variable domain (outside the CDR3, taken from reference TRBV18 and TRBJ2-7): NAGVMQNPRHLVRRRGQEARLRCSPMKGHSHVYWYRQLPEEGLKFMVYLQKENIIDESGMPKERFSAEFPKEGPSILRIQQVVRGDSAAYFCASSPGQAGEQYFGPGTRLTVT.

The V and J genes are TRBV6-1 and TRBJ1-1, with 10 bases that match TRBD1. Germline CDR1 and CDR2: MNHNS and SASEGT. V shed 4 bases, J shed 0 bases, and the junction held 2 bases outside the gene matches. CDR3 size: 15 residues. CDR3 sequence (DNA): TGTGCCAGCAGTGGACAGGGGGCTGTGAACACTGAAGCTTTCTTT. It yields the protein CASSGQGAVNTEAFF.

V gene TRBV28 combines with J gene TRBJ2-7, with 9 nucleotides matching TRBD1. Germline CDR1 reads MDHEN; CDR2 reads SYDVKM. The CDR3 is 13 residues long. The V gene end was trimmed by 8 bases and the J gene end by 2 bases; junction bases not matched to a gene: 4. In DNA form, the CDR3 reads TGTGCCAGCGAGGGGGACAGGGCCTACGAGCAGTACTTC. Amino acids: CASEGDRAYEQYF.

The chain links TRBV2 to TRBJ2-7; D gene uncertain. Germline CDR1 is SNHLY and CDR2 is FYNNEI. The V end lost 7 bases, the J end lost 3 bases, and 13 bases lay between the germline ends. The length of the CDR3 is 13 residues. The CDR3 DNA sequence: TGTGCCAGCAATCGGCAGGAATACTACGAGCAGTACTTC. Protein sequence: CASNRQEYYEQYF.

The chain couples TRBV7-2 to TRBJ2-3; 14 bases are a match to TRBD2. Looked up from germline, CDR1 is SGHTA and CDR2 is FQGNSA. This CDR3 region has 19 residues. Trimming took 4 bases from V and 1 from J; bases not matched to a gene: 10. In DNA, the CDR3 is TGTGCCAGCAGCTGGGGACTAGCGGGAGTAGGGGGAGGCACAGATACGCAGTATTTT. Protein sequence: CASSWGLAGVGGGTDTQYF.

This clone has a handful of counts. The V and J genes are TRBV2 and TRBJ1-1, with a possible D match to TRBD1 (5 bases). CDR3 length: 12 residues. The germline V gene encodes CDR1 SNHLY and CDR2 FYNNEI. Deletions cut 10 bases from V and 8 bases from J, with 17 bases between. CDR3 nucleotides: TGTGCCAAGTGGGGTAGGGGTTCCGAAGCTTTCTTT. This translates into CAKWGRGSEAFF.

This clone was seen a few times. This sequence joins TRBV19 and TRBJ1-2; D gene unclear. This CDR3 comprises 16 residues. Trimming stripped 5 bases from V and 4 bases from J, with 20 bases between. Germline lookup yields CDR1 LNHDA and CDR2 SQIVND (reference sequence). CDR3 in amino acids: CASSEVQSPRSYGYTF. As DNA, the CDR3 is TGTGCCAGTAGTGAAGTACAGTCCCCGAGAAGCTATGGCTACACCTTC.

This clone appeared once. V is TRBV21-1 and J is TRBJ2-3; the DNA was not used to check the table's D call, TRBD1. TRBV21-1 is a documented pseudogene. CDR3 length: 15 amino acids. The CDR3 loop is CASSTLRGGAHTQYF. CDR3 nucleotide sequence: TGTGCCAGCAGCACCTTGAGAGGGGGCGCACATACGCAGTATTTT.

This clone was found once. One junction end does not reproduce the germline sequence, and a read error may be involved. The CDR3 here is CASSLGQIDSGNTTYF. The CDR3 bases are TGTGCCAGCAGCTTAGGACAGATAGACTCTGGAAACACCACATATTTT. The V and J genes are TRBV7-6 and TRBJ1-3, with D possibly matching TRBD1 (5 bases). The CDR3 sequence is 16 residues long. Germline CDR1 reads SGHVS; CDR2 reads FNYEAQ.

V usage is TRBV6-1 and J usage is TRBJ1-5; TRBD1 matches at 7 bases. The CDR3 totals 13 residues. J lost 4 bases, V lost 8 bases, and 5 bases had no gene match. The germline CDR1 and CDR2 sequences are MNHNS and SASEGT. The CDR3 DNA reads as TGTGCCAGCGAAGGGGGCGGGAATCAGCCCCAGCATTTT. This translates into CASEGGGNQPQHF.

J is TRBJ2-1 and V is TRBV5-8, with a possible D match to TRBD2 (7 bases). The CDR3 is 18 amino acids. Germline V gene sequence: CDR1 SGHTS, CDR2 YDEGEE. Trimming pared 2 bases from V and 3 bases from J, leaving 21 bases between. The CDR3 region is CASSLGRGEGHLYNEQFF. CDR3 DNA sequence: TGTGCCAGCAGCTTAGGTAGGGGGGAGGGCCACCTCTACAATGAGCAGTTCTTC.

This sequence joins TRBV29-1 and TRBJ1-1; 9 bases are shared with TRBD1. The CDR3 sequence is 13 residues long. With 6 bases clipped from V and 1 base from J, the junction kept 3 bases outside the gene matches. Germline V gives CDR1 SQVTM, CDR2 ANQGSEA. In DNA form, the CDR3 reads TGCAGCGTCCCGGGACAGGGGAACACTGAAGCTTTCTTT. This gives the protein CSVPGQGNTEAFF.

This rearrangement joins TRBV14 to TRBJ2-1; TRBD2 matches at 8 bases. J was trimmed by 7 bases and V by 2 bases; bases with no gene match: 10. This CDR3 comprises 16 residues. The germline V gene encodes CDR1 SGHDN and CDR2 FVKESK. CDR3 protein: CASSQPGTRGFNEQFF. In DNA, the CDR3 is TGTGCCAGCAGCCAACCCGGGACTAGGGGCTTTAATGAGCAGTTCTTC.

The chain links TRBV6-5 to TRBJ2-7, with 9 bases identical to TRBD1. This CDR3 has 14 residues. Germline V gene sequence: CDR1 MNHEY, CDR2 SVGAGI. V lost 4 bases to trimming and J lost 4 bases; unmatched junction nucleotides: 5. CDR3 region: CASSSTQGAYEQYF. The CDR3 DNA is TGTGCCAGCAGTTCCACACAGGGGGCTTACGAGCAGTACTTC.

The chain is built from TRBV6-4 and TRBJ2-2; tentative D call: TRBD1 (5 bases). The V gene's germline CDR1 is MRHNA and CDR2 SNTAGT. V lost 6 bases and J 1 base, leaving 9 bases between the germline ends. There are 14 residues in the CDR3. The CDR3 bases are TGTGCCAGCAGAGACAGCAAGAACACCGGGGAGCTGTTTTTT. This codes for CASRDSKNTGELFF.

V usage is TRBV18 and J usage is TRBJ1-6; 7 bases are shared with TRBD1. Germline V gene sequence: CDR1 KGHSH, CDR2 LQKENI. The CDR3 extends over 15 amino acids. Trimming at V came to 5 bases and at J to 5 bases, leaving 6 bases not matched to a gene. CDR3 loop: CASSSTGPHNSPLHF. As DNA, the CDR3 is TGTGCCAGCTCATCGACAGGGCCCCATAATTCACCCCTCCACTTT.

The chain carries TRBV7-6 and TRBJ1-5; D uncertain. V was trimmed by 0 bases and J by 0 bases, leaving 9 bases between them. The CDR3 sequence is 16 residues long. CDR1 and CDR2 (germline): SGHVS, FNYEAQ. CDR3 DNA sequence: TGTGCCAGCAGCTTAGCAGCTGGACTTAGCAATCAGCCCCAGCATTTT. It specifies CASSLAAGLSNQPQHF.